This is a list of T cell receptor beta chains from one sample in a study of blood T cell repertoires in COVID-19. Method: immunoSEQ multiplex PCR; TCRdb's copy keeps in-frame clones and lacks some. The table has around 100,000 clones, 90% to 95% seen once. Sequencing was performed on peripheral blood. These receptors came from a man aged 50-60 years with active COVID-19. Each CDR3 is given with its conserved first and last residue. D genes are given only for firm matches. Only part of the rows carry a size: once, few, many, or a class if the clone is expanded.

v_gene: TRBV4-1
j_gene: TRBJ2-6
d_gene: NA
abundance: NA
CDR3aa: CASSQPRTDYTGANVLTF
CDR3nt: TGCGCCAGCAGCCAACCGCGGACAGACTATACTGGGGCCAACGTCCTGACTTTC

v_gene: TRBV29-1
j_gene: TRBJ1-1
d_gene: NA
abundance: NA
CDR3aa: CSARSGTLEAFF
CDR3nt: TGCAGCGCTCGTTCCGGGACACTTGAAGCTTTCTTT

v_gene: TRBV11-3
j_gene: TRBJ2-5
d_gene: TRBD2
abundance: NA
CDR3aa: CASSLGGTSGAQETQYF
CDR3nt: TGTGCCAGCAGCTTAGGCGGGACTAGCGGGGCCCAAGAGACCCAGTACTTC

v_gene: TRBV19
j_gene: TRBJ2-7
d_gene: NA
abundance: NA
CDR3aa: CASSMGVTGGQYF
CDR3nt: TGTGCCAGTAGTATGGGGGTCACCGGGGGGCAGTACTTC

v_gene: TRBV28
j_gene: TRBJ2-5
d_gene: TRBD2
abundance: once
CDR3aa: CASSFEREGHETQYF
CDR3nt: TGTGCCAGCAGTTTCGAGCGGGAGGGCCACGAGACCCAGTACTTC

v_gene: TRBV24-1
j_gene: TRBJ2-1
d_gene: TRBD2
abundance: NA
CDR3aa: CATSEGGRSGEQFF
CDR3nt: TGTGCCACCAGTGAAGGCGGGAGGTCTGGTGAGCAGTTCTTC

v_gene: TRBV6-5
j_gene: TRBJ2-3
d_gene: NA
abundance: NA
CDR3aa: CASSWPGRTDTQYF
CDR3nt: TGTGCCAGCAGTTGGCCAGGGCGCACAGATACGCAGTATTTT

v_gene: TRBV11-2
j_gene: TRBJ1-4
d_gene: TRBD1
abundance: NA
CDR3aa: CASSPGQPTATNEKLFF
CDR3nt: TGTGCCAGCAGCCCGGGACAGCCTACCGCAACTAATGAAAAACTGTTTTTT

v_gene: TRBV24-1
j_gene: TRBJ2-3
d_gene: NA
abundance: NA
CDR3aa: CATSEADRDSGTDTQYF
CDR3nt: TGTGCCACCAGTGAAGCAGACCGGGACTCGGGCACAGATACGCAGTATTTT

v_gene: TRBV5-1
j_gene: TRBJ2-5
d_gene: NA
abundance: NA
CDR3aa: CASSSIQGGETQYF
CDR3nt: TGCGCCAGCAGCTCCATACAGGGGGGGGAGACCCAGTACTTC

v_gene: TRBV7-2
j_gene: TRBJ2-3
d_gene: TRBD2
abundance: NA
CDR3aa: CASSALSGRAGDTQYF
CDR3nt: TGTGCCAGCAGCGCCCTTAGCGGGAGGGCCGGAGATACGCAGTATTTT

v_gene: TRBV12-3/TRBV12-4
j_gene: TRBJ2-1
d_gene: NA
abundance: NA
CDR3aa: CASSERGEQFF
CDR3nt: TGTGCCAGCAGCGAAAGGGGTGAGCAGTTCTTC

v_gene: TRBV19
j_gene: TRBJ1-6
d_gene: NA
abundance: NA
CDR3aa: CASSLQGSSYNSPLHF
CDR3nt: TGTGCCAGTAGCCTCCAGGGGAGCTCCTATAATTCACCCCTCCACTTT

v_gene: TRBV7-3
j_gene: TRBJ1-1
d_gene: NA
abundance: once
CDR3aa: CASSTQGFTEAFF
CDR3nt: TGTGCCAGCAGCACACAGGGATTCACTGAAGCTTTCTTT

v_gene: TRBV6-1
j_gene: TRBJ2-3
d_gene: NA
abundance: NA
CDR3aa: CASSETGTLGSDTQYF
CDR3nt: TGTGCCAGCAGTGAAACCGGGACTCTCGGCTCAGATACGCAGTATTTT

v_gene: TRBV7-9
j_gene: TRBJ2-7
d_gene: TRBD1
abundance: NA
CDR3aa: CASSTPRGTGTYEQYF
CDR3nt: TGTGCCAGCAGCACTCCTAGGGGGACAGGGACCTACGAGCAGTACTTC

v_gene: TRBV18
j_gene: TRBJ1-5
d_gene: NA
abundance: NA
CDR3aa: CASSQYSQPQHF
CDR3nt: TGTGCCAGCTCACAATACAGTCAGCCCCAGCATTTT

v_gene: TRBV5-5
j_gene: TRBJ2-3
d_gene: NA
abundance: NA
CDR3aa: CASSLERGSDTQYF
CDR3nt: TGTGCCAGCAGCTTGGAAAGGGGTTCAGATACGCAGTATTTT

v_gene: TRBV11-2
j_gene: TRBJ1-6
d_gene: NA
abundance: NA
CDR3aa: CASSLPLRSPLHF
CDR3nt: TGTGCCAGCAGCTTACCCCTGCGTTCACCCCTCCACTTT

v_gene: TRBV6-1
j_gene: TRBJ2-3
d_gene: NA
abundance: NA
CDR3aa: CASSERGTDTQYF
CDR3nt: TGTGCCAGCAGTGAACGGGGGACAGATACGCAGTATTTT

v_gene: TRBV6-6
j_gene: TRBJ1-6
d_gene: NA
abundance: NA
CDR3aa: CASSSPGMYRSPLHF
CDR3nt: TGTGCCAGCAGTTCCCCGGGAATGTACCGATCACCCCTCCACTTT

v_gene: TRBV7-5
j_gene: TRBJ2-5
d_gene: NA
abundance: NA
CDR3aa: CARRDVRSGETQYF
CDR3nt: TGTGCCAGAAGGGATGTAAGGAGCGGAGAGACCCAGTACTTC

v_gene: TRBV4-2
j_gene: TRBJ2-3
d_gene: NA
abundance: NA
CDR3aa: CASSQGHDTDTQYF
CDR3nt: TGTGCCAGCAGCCAGGGACATGACACAGATACGCAGTATTTT

v_gene: TRBV7-9
j_gene: TRBJ2-2
d_gene: NA
abundance: NA
CDR3aa: CASSLGAGPGELFF
CDR3nt: TGTGCCAGCAGCTTAGGCGCGGGTCCCGGGGAGCTGTTTTTT

v_gene: TRBV6-5
j_gene: TRBJ2-5
d_gene: NA
abundance: NA
CDR3aa: CASSSRGQETQYF
CDR3nt: TGTGCCAGCAGTTCCAGGGGTCAAGAGACCCAGTACTTC

v_gene: TRBV27
j_gene: TRBJ2-2
d_gene: TRBD2
abundance: NA
CDR3aa: CASQTLAGAFNTGELFF
CDR3nt: TGTGCCAGCCAAACGCTAGCGGGAGCTTTCAACACCGGGGAGCTGTTTTTT

v_gene: TRBV7-8
j_gene: TRBJ2-1
d_gene: TRBD2
abundance: NA
CDR3aa: CASSLREGLYNEQFF
CDR3nt: TGTGCCAGCAGCTTACGGGAGGGCCTTTACAATGAGCAGTTCTTC

v_gene: TRBV6-5
j_gene: TRBJ2-1
d_gene: TRBD1
abundance: NA
CDR3aa: CASRPRTGGNEQFF
CDR3nt: TGTGCCAGCAGACCACGAACAGGGGGCAATGAGCAGTTCTTC

v_gene: TRBV19
j_gene: TRBJ1-2
d_gene: NA
abundance: NA
CDR3aa: CASSYPTGGYGYTF
CDR3nt: TGTGCCAGTAGTTATCCGACAGGAGGCTATGGCTACACCTTC

v_gene: TRBV6-5
j_gene: TRBJ2-4
d_gene: TRBD2
abundance: NA
CDR3aa: CASSGTSGGQYIQYF
CDR3nt: TGTGCCAGCAGCGGGACTAGCGGGGGTCAGTACATTCAGTACTTC

v_gene: TRBV18
j_gene: TRBJ2-1
d_gene: NA
abundance: NA
CDR3aa: CASSPRDSAYNEQFF
CDR3nt: TGTGCCAGCTCACCGCGGGACAGCGCTTACAATGAGCAGTTCTTC

v_gene: TRBV20-1
j_gene: TRBJ2-1
d_gene: NA
abundance: NA
CDR3aa: CSARSNEQFF
CDR3nt: TGCAGTGCCCGGTCCAATGAGCAGTTCTTC

v_gene: TRBV19
j_gene: TRBJ1-1
d_gene: NA
abundance: NA
CDR3aa: CASSFQGVNTEAFF
CDR3nt: TGTGCCAGTAGTTTTCAGGGCGTGAACACTGAAGCTTTCTTT

v_gene: TRBV5-4
j_gene: TRBJ2-7
d_gene: TRBD1
abundance: NA
CDR3aa: CASSLGQGAYEQYF
CDR3nt: TGTGCCAGCAGCTTGGGGCAGGGGGCTTACGAGCAGTACTTC

v_gene: TRBV2
j_gene: TRBJ2-7
d_gene: NA
abundance: NA
CDR3aa: CASTDWTASYEQYF
CDR3nt: TGTGCCAGCACTGACTGGACTGCCTCCTACGAGCAGTACTTC

v_gene: TRBV29-1
j_gene: TRBJ2-5
d_gene: TRBD2
abundance: NA
CDR3aa: CSALGGRETQYF
CDR3nt: TGCAGCGCCTTGGGGGGGAGGGAGACCCAGTACTTC

v_gene: TRBV4-1
j_gene: TRBJ2-1
d_gene: TRBD2
abundance: NA
CDR3aa: CASSKGTSGRGSYNEQFF
CDR3nt: TGCGCCAGCAGCAAAGGGACTAGCGGGAGGGGGTCCTACAATGAGCAGTTCTTC